This TCR beta chain was identified in a study of blood T cell repertoires in COVID-19. Generated by immunoSEQ multiplex PCR, the TCRdb table keeps only in-frame clones and is missing some. This table has approximately 26,000 clones, 77% appearing once. CDR3 length: 14 residues. Germline CDR1 reads LGHNA; CDR2 reads YNFKEQ. The V and J ends lost 0 bases and 1 base respectively, with 7 bases between them. The chain is built from TRBV4-2 and TRBJ2-7; D remains ambiguous. The sequencing input was peripheral blood. This receptor was identified in a man older than 75 with active or convalescent COVID-19. In DNA form, the CDR3 reads TGTGCCAGCAGCCAAGATTGGCTTTCCTACGAGCAGTACTTC. It is translated as CASSQDWLSYEQYF.